This T cell receptor (beta chain) was sequenced in a study of blood T cell repertoires in COVID-19 (dated by TCRdb to about 2020). At the level of the whole study: Samples from collaborators originated in the United States, Italy and Spain and spanned both the acute and convalescent phases of COVID-19. The prospective study material was composed of cDNA or gDNA derived from T cells, B-cell-depleted T cells, or PBMCs. Deeply sampled blood TCRbeta repertoires from subjects exposed to, actively infected with, or recovered from COVID-19 were included in the dataset. The repertoires were released in a freely available public database intended as a resource for research on the immune response to SARS-CoV-2. Samples were obtained from the ongoing ImmuneRACE study (first 160 participants) and from some 1,200 subjects provided by 6 global collaborators. Nearly every sample came with metadata listing a de-identified subject ID, COVID-19 status, age in years and sex. Where available, HLA class I and class II types were obtained from metadata supplied by the sample provider rather than from assay-based typing. Paper-wide results and their limitations: Clinical and demographic metadata were provided uncurated, with the amount varying by source and participant.

At the junction V is shortened by 4 bases and J by 5 bases; bases outside the gene matches: 7. The germline V gene specifies SGHTS as CDR1 and YDEGEE as CDR2. From the cysteine up to the phenylalanine, the CDR3 has a length of 15 residues. Just CDR3 DNA is preserved here, 45 bases in frame from base 1. In the prospective study, participants were about 18 to 95 years old, resided in about 25 geographic areas of the United States, and were enrolled through a virtual design. Cohort assignment in the prospective study relied on participant-reported clinical history from a screening survey and a study questionnaire. Recovered participants in ImmuneRACE Cohort 3 were defined as having two consecutive negative NP/OP PCR tests, clearance from a healthcare professional, or resolution of symptoms. Mobile phlebotomists in the prospective study collected whole blood, serum and a nasopharyngeal or oropharyngeal swab from every participant. Over a 2-month period, participants in the prospective study had the option of providing additional blood draws and questionnaires. Before DNA extraction, blood samples from the prospective study were shipped at room temperature or frozen.

The immunoSEQ Assay, a bias-controlled multiplex PCR, was used to amplify TCRbeta CDR3 regions from genomic DNA. The study's own analysis went as follows. The number of nucleated cells in each sample was estimated by amplification of reference gene primers within the assay. Sequence reads were collapsed and filtered to measure the absolute abundance of every unique TCRbeta CDR3 rearrangement. For each sample, productive Simpson clonality was calculated as the square root of Simpson's diversity index across productive rearrangements. TCRdb carries this immuneACCESS record with in-frame sequences only. Its versions omit some clonotypes, under half of them owing to an unresolved V gene in the studies checked, with the rest unexplained. D and trimming were read from the DNA, whereas the V and J calls and clone size are those reported in that table. Within this sample are about 170,000 clones, with roughly 82% of them counted one time only. Around 15% of the sample goes to the ten largest clones.

Notes on this clone: Its target antigen remains unknown. No much larger clone exists at a distance of one base, and base qualities are not known.

This clonotype originated in a man aged 50-59 years who had recovered from COVID-19. The V and J genes are TRBV5-8 and TRBJ2-5; 11 of the junction bases match TRBD1. Sequencing was carried out using PBMCs or T cells enriched from blood (not recorded which). The DNA is TGTGCCAGCAGCGGGGGACAGGGGGGTTACGAGACCCAGTACTTC. It specifies CASSGGQGGYETQYF.